This T cell receptor (beta chain) emerged from a study of blood T cell repertoires in COVID-19. Trimming left V 7 bases short and J 1 base short, with 22 bases between. This CDR3 contains 18 residues. Germline values: CDR1 KGHDR, CDR2 SFDVKD. TCRdb's table, derived via immunoSEQ multiplex PCR, lists solely in-frame clones and lacks some. Among under 200,000 clones listed, around 83% were seen once. The chain joins TRBV24-1 to TRBJ1-5, with D possibly being TRBD1 (6 bases). Specimen: peripheral blood. The receptor comes from a woman between 40 and 55 years old with acute or convalescent COVID-19. Written as DNA, the CDR3 is TGTGCCACCAGGGTGGGGGCACCCTTTCTCTGGAGCAATCAGCCCCAGCATTTT. Translation gives CATRVGAPFLWSNQPQHF.